This TCR beta chain is from a study of blood T cells in healthy people across ages. Overall study context: With template switching, about one barcoded beta molecule was captured per two T cells.

Germline V CDR1 and CDR2: SQVTM, ANQGSEA. The CDR3 has 13 amino acids. V dropped 3 bases and J dropped 7 bases, with 12 bases sitting between them. Findings and limits, study-wide: No one knew whether donors had CMV, which possibly confounded expanded clonotype changes.

This clonotype was counted only a few times. As yet, its antigen is unknown. Together with a sample-barcoded 5' primer, a J-beta primer mix was included in a second PCR lasting about 6 to 12 cycles. Each CDR3 protein is one row after TCRdb ran MiXCR on the 5' RACE reads. The table shows some 750,000 distinct CDR3 sequences, with around a fifth occurring only once. This sequence joins TRBV29-1 and TRBJ1-4, with D tentatively TRBD1 (5 bases). The material sequenced was blood. This clonotype originated in a man between 65 and 79 years old in good health. CDR3 sequence reads: CSVEGLGGEKLFF. CDR3 sequence (DNA): TGCAGCGTTGAGGGCCTGGGGGGTGAAAAACTGTTTTTT.